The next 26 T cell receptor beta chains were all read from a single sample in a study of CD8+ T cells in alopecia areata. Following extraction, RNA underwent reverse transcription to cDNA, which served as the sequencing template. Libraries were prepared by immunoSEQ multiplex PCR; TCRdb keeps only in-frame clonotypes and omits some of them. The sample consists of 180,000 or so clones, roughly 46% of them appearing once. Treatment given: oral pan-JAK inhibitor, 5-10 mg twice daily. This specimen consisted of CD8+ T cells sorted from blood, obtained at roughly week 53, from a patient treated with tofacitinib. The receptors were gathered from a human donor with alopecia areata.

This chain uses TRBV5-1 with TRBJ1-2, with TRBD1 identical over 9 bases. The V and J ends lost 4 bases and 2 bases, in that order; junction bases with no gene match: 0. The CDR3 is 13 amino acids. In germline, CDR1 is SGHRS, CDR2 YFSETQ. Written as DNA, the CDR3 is TGCGCCAGCAGCGGACAGGGGAACTATGGCTACACCTTC. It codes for CASSGQGNYGYTF.

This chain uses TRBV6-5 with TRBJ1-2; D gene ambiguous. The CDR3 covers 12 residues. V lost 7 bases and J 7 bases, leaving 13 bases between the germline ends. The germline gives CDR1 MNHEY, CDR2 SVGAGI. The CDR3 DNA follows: TGTGCCAGCAATGGACCCCCGACTGGCTACACCTTC. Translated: CASNGPPTGYTF.

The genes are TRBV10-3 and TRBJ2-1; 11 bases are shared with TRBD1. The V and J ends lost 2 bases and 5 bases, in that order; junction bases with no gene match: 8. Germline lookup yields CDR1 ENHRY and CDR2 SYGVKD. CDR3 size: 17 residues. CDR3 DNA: TGTGCCATCAGTGAGCCCGGACAGGGGGCGGTAGACAATGAGCAGTTCTTC. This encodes CAISEPGQGAVDNEQFF.

CDR3 sequence (DNA): TGCAGCGGTCAGGGGGTTTCAGAGACCCAGTACTTC. Amino acid sequence: CSGQGVSETQYF. The chain combines TRBV29-1 with TRBJ2-5; TRBD1 matches at 7 bases. The CDR3 consists of 12 residues. Per the germline V gene, CDR1 is SQVTM and CDR2 is ANQGSEA. V was clipped by 7 bases and J by 4 bases; unmatched bases: 6.

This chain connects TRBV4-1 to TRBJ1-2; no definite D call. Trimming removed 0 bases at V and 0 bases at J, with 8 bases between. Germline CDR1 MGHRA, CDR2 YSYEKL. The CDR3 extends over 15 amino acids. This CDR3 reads CASSQEGRTNYGYTF. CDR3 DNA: TGCGCCAGCAGCCAAGAGGGGAGGACTAACTATGGCTACACCTTC.

This CDR3 reads CASSIDPTAFYGYTF. CDR3 nucleotide sequence: TGTGCCAGTAGTATAGACCCGACAGCATTCTATGGCTACACCTTC. V usage is TRBV19 and J usage is TRBJ1-2, with a possible D match to TRBD1 (5 bases). Germline CDR1 reads LNHDA; CDR2 reads SQIVND (reference sequence). Trimming left V 0 bases short and J 4 bases short, with 12 bases between. The length of the CDR3 is 15 residues.

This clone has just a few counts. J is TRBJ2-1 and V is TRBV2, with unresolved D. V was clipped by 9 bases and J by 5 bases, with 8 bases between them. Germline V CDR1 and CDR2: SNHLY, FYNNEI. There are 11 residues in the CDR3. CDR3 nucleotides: TGTGCCAGGCAGAGAAACAATGAGCAGTTCTTC. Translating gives CARQRNNEQFF.

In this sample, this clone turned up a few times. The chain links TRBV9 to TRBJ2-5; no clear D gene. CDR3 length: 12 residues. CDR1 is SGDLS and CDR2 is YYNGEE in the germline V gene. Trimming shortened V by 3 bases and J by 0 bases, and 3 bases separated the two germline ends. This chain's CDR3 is CASSEYQETQYF. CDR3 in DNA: TGTGCCAGCAGCGAGTACCAAGAGACCCAGTACTTC.

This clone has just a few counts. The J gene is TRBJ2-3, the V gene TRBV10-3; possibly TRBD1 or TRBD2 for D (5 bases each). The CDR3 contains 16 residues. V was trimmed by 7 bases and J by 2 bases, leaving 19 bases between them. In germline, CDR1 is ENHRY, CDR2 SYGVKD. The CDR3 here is CAITRDGRTLTDTQYF. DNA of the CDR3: TGTGCCATCACACGGGACGGACGCACCCTCACAGATACGCAGTATTTT.

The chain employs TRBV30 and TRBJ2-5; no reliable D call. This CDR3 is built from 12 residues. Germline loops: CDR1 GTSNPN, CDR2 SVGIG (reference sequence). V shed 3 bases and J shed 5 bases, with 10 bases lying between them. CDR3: CAWSELRETQYF. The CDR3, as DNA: TGTGCCTGGAGCGAACTCCGGGAGACCCAGTACTTC.

CDR3 nucleotide sequence: TGTGCCAGCAGCTGGGGAGGGCATGAAACGCCAGATACGCAGTATTTT. Translating gives CASSWGGHETPDTQYF. The chain couples TRBV5-6 to TRBJ2-3; TRBD2 matches at 7 bases. Germline CDR1 SGHDT, CDR2 YYEEEE. The V and J ends lost 3 bases and 4 bases, in that order; junction bases with no gene match: 11. CDR3 length: 16 residues. The full variable domain, completed using reference TRBV5-6 and TRBJ2-3, is DAGVTQSPTHLIKTRGQQVTLRCSPKSGHDTVSWYQQALGQGPQFIFQYYEEEERQRGNFPDRFSGHQFPNYSSELNVNALLLGDSALYLCASSWGGHETPDTQYFGPGTRLTVL.

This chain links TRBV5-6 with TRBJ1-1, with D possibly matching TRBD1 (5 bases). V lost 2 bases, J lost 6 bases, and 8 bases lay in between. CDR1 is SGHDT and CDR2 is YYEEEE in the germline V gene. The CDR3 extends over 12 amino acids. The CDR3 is CASSLQDAEAFF. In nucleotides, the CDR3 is TGTGCCAGCAGCTTACAGGACGCTGAAGCTTTCTTT.

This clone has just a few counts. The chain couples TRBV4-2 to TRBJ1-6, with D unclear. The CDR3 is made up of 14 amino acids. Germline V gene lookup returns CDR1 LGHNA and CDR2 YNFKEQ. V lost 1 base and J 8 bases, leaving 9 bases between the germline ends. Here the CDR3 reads CASSQGAEHSPLHF. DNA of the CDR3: TGTGCCAGCAGCCAAGGGGCAGAGCATTCACCCCTCCACTTT.

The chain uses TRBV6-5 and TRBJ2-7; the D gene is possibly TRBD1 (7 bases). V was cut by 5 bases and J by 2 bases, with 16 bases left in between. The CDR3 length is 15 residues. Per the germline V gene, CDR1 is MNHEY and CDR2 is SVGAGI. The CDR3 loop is CASSRGTDATYEQYF. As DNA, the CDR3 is TGTGCCAGCAGTCGGGGGACAGATGCCACCTACGAGCAGTACTTC.

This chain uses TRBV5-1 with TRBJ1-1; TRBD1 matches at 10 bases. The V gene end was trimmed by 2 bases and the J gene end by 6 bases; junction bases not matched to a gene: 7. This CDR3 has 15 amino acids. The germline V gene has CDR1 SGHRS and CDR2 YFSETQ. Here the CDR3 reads CASSFSTGGDPEAFF. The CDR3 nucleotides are TGCGCCAGCAGCTTTTCGACAGGGGGCGACCCTGAAGCTTTCTTT.

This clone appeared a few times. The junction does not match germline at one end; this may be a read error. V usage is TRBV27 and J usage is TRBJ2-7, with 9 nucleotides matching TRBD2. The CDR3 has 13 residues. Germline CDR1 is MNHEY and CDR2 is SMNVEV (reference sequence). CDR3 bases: TGTGCCAGCAGTTTAATTCCTAGCGGGGATACTTCGTTC. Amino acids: CASSLIPSGDTSF.

This CDR3 reads CAIRDIGYEQYF. The CDR3 coding sequence is TGTGCCATCAGGGATATAGGCTACGAGCAGTACTTC. The chain links TRBV10-3 to TRBJ2-7, with D unresolved. Germline CDR1 reads ENHRY; CDR2 reads SYGVKD. V lost 6 bases to trimming and J lost 3 bases, with 9 bases between them. The CDR3 spans 12 residues.

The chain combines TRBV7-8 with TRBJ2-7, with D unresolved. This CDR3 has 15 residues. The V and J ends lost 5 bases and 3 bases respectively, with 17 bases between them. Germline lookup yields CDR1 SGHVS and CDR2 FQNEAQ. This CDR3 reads CASSPRRSYDYEQYF. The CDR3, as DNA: TGTGCCAGCAGCCCCCGCAGGTCGTACGACTACGAGCAGTACTTC.

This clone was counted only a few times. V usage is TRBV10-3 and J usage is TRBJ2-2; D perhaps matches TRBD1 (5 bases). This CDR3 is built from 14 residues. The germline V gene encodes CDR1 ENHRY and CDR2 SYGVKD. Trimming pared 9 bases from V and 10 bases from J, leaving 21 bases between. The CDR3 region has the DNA TGTGCCATAGGCCACGACAGCGCTTACCCGGAGCTGTTTTTT. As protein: CAIGHDSAYPELFF.

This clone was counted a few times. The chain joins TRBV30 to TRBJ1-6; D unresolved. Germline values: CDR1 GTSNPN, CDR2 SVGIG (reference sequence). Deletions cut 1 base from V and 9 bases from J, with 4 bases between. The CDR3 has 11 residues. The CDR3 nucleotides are TGTGCCTGGAGTGACGGTTCACCCCTCCACTTT. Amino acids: CAWSDGSPLHF.

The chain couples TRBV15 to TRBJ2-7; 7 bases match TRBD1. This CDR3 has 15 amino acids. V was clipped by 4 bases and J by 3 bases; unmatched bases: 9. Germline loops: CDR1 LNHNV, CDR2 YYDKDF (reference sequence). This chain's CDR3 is CATSTRGQSIYEQYF. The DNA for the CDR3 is TGTGCCACCAGCACACGGGGACAGTCCATCTACGAGCAGTACTTC.

As DNA, the CDR3 is TGCGCCAGCAGCCAGGACCCCGGGACGACGGCCTACGAGCAGTACTTC. Protein: CASSQDPGTTAYEQYF. The chain joins TRBV4-1 to TRBJ2-7; D possibly matches TRBD1 or TRBD2 (5 bases each). CDR3 length: 16 amino acids. V lost 3 bases to trimming and J lost 2 bases, with 17 bases between them. From germline, CDR1 is MGHRA and CDR2 YSYEKL.

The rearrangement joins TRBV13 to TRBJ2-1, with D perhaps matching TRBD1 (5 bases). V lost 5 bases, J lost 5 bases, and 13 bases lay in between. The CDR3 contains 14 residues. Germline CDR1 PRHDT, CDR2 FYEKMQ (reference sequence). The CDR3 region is CASSHSTDDNEQFF. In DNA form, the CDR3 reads TGTGCCAGCAGCCACTCGACAGACGACAATGAGCAGTTCTTC.

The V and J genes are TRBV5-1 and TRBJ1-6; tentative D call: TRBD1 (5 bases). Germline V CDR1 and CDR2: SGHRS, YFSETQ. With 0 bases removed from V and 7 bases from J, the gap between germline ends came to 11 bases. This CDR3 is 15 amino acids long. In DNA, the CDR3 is TGCGCCAGCAGCTTGGCCTTGGCAGGGAATTCACCCCTCCACTTT. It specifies CASSLALAGNSPLHF.

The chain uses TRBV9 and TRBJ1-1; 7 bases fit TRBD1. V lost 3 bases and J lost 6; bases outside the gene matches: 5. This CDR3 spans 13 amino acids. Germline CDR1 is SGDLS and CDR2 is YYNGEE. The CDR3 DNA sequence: TGTGCCAGCAGCGGATTCCAGGGGGCTGAAGCTTTCTTT. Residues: CASSGFQGAEAFF.

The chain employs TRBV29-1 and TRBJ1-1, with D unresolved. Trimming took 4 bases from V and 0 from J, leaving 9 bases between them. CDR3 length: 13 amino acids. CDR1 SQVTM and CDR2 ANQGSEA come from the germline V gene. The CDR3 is CSVVVGMNTEAFF. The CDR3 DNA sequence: TGCAGCGTTGTTGTGGGGATGAACACTGAAGCTTTCTTT.